The rows below give T cell receptor beta chains drawn from one sample of a study of T cell responses to AZD1222 COVID-19 vaccine. TCRdb's table, derived via immunoSEQ multiplex PCR, lists solely in-frame clones and lacks some. The sample lists 120,000 or so clones, 88% occurring once. Here the sequenced sample was peripheral blood, taken on day 0 of AZD1222 vaccination. The receptors were gathered from an adult in good health. The CDR3 runs from the conserved cysteine through the conserved F or W. D genes are given only for firm matches. Part of the rows lack a size; the others show once, few, many or a class for expanded clones.

j_call d_call clone_size v_call cdr3_aa
TRBJ1-3 NA once TRBV19 CASSGVRAAGNTIYF
TRBJ1-4 TRBD1 NA TRBV9 CASSVRTGDEKLFF
TRBJ2-7 NA NA TRBV9 CASSPWGSSYEQYF
TRBJ2-7 NA few TRBV7-9 CASSLVQVADEQYF
TRBJ1-2 TRBD1 NA TRBV3-1/TRBV3-2 CASRGLGQVVWGYTF
TRBJ1-2 NA NA TRBV5-5 CASSLELYGYTF
TRBJ2-1 NA NA TRBV18 CASSPRQVFLYNEQFF
TRBJ1-4 TRBD1 NA TRBV5-4 CASSHRQGTSTNEKLFF
TRBJ2-6 NA NA TRBV6-5 CASTPEGTGANVLTF
TRBJ1-2 NA NA TRBV27 CASPGGYTF
TRBJ2-2 TRBD1 NA TRBV30 CAWDRGFFAGELFF
TRBJ2-3 TRBD2 NA TRBV11-2 CASSPPTAGGGTDTQYF
TRBJ2-7 TRBD1 NA TRBV28 CATSDRGSSYEQYF
TRBJ2-5 NA NA TRBV19 CASSITSSTETQYF
TRBJ2-7 TRBD2 NA TRBV2 CASLAGRSSEQYF
TRBJ2-1 NA NA TRBV28 CASAWDTMYGEQFF
TRBJ2-7 TRBD1 NA TRBV28 CASSPSGTGLREQYF
TRBJ1-5 TRBD1 NA TRBV4-1 CASSQEAGGTQPQHF
TRBJ1-6 TRBD1 NA TRBV18 CASSPGQEASPLHF
TRBJ1-2 NA NA TRBV5-6 CASSVSDYGYTF
TRBJ1-6 TRBD1 NA TRBV5-6 CASSLVRDRGYNSPLHF
TRBJ2-2 NA NA TRBV5-1 CASSLAGGSGELFF
TRBJ1-6 TRBD1 NA TRBV15 CATSSIAEGQGVKWALHF
TRBJ2-1 TRBD2 NA TRBV4-3 CASSQDRVTSVYNEQFF
TRBJ2-1 NA NA TRBV11-2 CASNGRLESREQFF
TRBJ2-2 NA NA TRBV27 CASSLTPEGGPNGELFF
TRBJ2-7 NA NA TRBV7-8 CASSATGSSYEQYF
TRBJ1-6 NA NA TRBV5-6 CASSLSPDSPLHF
TRBJ1-1 NA NA TRBV18 CASSPQGGKNTEAFF
TRBJ2-5 TRBD2 NA TRBV30 CAWSLAGGQETQYF
TRBJ2-7 NA NA TRBV10-1 CASSEGTYNEQYF